Presented here are 24 T cell receptor beta chains from one specimen sequenced in a study of OX40 agonist ivuxolimab in advanced cancers. Libraries were prepared by immunoSEQ multiplex PCR; TCRdb keeps only in-frame clonotypes and omits some of them. Altogether fewer than 10,000 clones are present, about nine tenths being singletons, with the ten largest covering 1.5% to 2%. Sequencing was performed on CD4+ or CD8+ T cells sorted from blood, taken in a trial of the OX40 agonist ivuxolimab. These receptors were collected from an adult with an advanced solid tumor such as melanoma, head and neck, liver or kidney cancer.

This clone was counted once. The chain couples TRBV5-6 to TRBJ1-4; D is unclear. Germline V gene data show CDR1 as SGHDT and CDR2 as YYEEEE. The CDR3 covers 16 residues. The V and J ends lost 3 bases and 5 bases respectively, with 17 bases between them. CDR3 nucleotides: TGTGCCAGCAGCTCTGGGGTCTGGAGGGCAAATGAAAAACTGTTTTTT. Its protein product is CASSSGVWRANEKLFF.

The CDR3 DNA reads as TGTGCCAGCAGTAGGGACTCAGAGACCCAGTACTTC. Protein product: CASSRDSETQYF. The chain recombines TRBV7-3 with TRBJ2-5, with D tentatively TRBD2 (6 bases). Germline V lookup: CDR1 SGHTA, CDR2 FQGTGA. Trimming removed 6 bases at V and 4 bases at J, with 9 bases between. The CDR3 runs to 12 residues.

This rearrangement joins TRBV21-1 to TRBJ2-7; TRBD1 was called by the table and not checked on the DNA. TRBV21-1 is recorded as a pseudogene. The CDR3 extends over 17 amino acids. The chain's CDR3 is CASSAPAKERGNYEQYF. CDR3 in DNA: TGTGCCAGCAGCGCCCCCGCTAAGGAAAGGGGGAACTACGAGCAGTACTTC.

This chain joins TRBV9 and TRBJ2-3; 8 bases are a match to TRBD2. J was trimmed by 3 bases and V by 4 bases; bases with no gene match: 7. Germline CDR1 and CDR2: SGDLS and YYNGEE. This CDR3 is built from 15 residues. In DNA form, the CDR3 reads TGTGCCAGCAGCCCTAGGGCGGGAGGTACAGATACGCAGTATTTT. Protein sequence: CASSPRAGGTDTQYF.

A single count supports this clone. The chain links TRBV5-4 to TRBJ2-7; unclear D gene. Trimming took 9 bases from V and 5 from J, leaving 12 bases between them. Germline CDR1 is SGHNT and CDR2 is YYREEE (reference sequence). The CDR3 runs to 11 residues. The CDR3 nucleotides are TGTGCCACACCCCAGAAGGACGAGCAGTACTTC. It yields the protein CATPQKDEQYF.

The chain employs TRBV5-4 and TRBJ2-1, with TRBD2 matching 7 bases. CDR1 is SGHNT, CDR2 YYREEE, per germline (reference sequence). The CDR3 loop spans 16 amino acids. With V trimmed by 0 bases and J by 5 bases, 8 bases remained unmatched. This CDR3 is CASSLVVSGLHNEQFF. CDR3 DNA sequence: TGTGCCAGCAGCTTGGTGGTTAGCGGGCTACACAATGAGCAGTTCTTC.

The V gene is TRBV28, the J gene TRBJ2-6; no clear D gene. The V end was cut by 4 bases, the J end by 2 bases, with 6 bases between. Germline loops: CDR1 MDHEN, CDR2 SYDVKM. The CDR3 is 14 amino acids. The DNA for the CDR3 is TGTGCCAGCAGTTCACGACCTGGGGCCAACGTCCTGACTTTC. Translation gives CASSSRPGANVLTF.

This clone was detected only once. The chain links TRBV30 to TRBJ1-5, with D unresolved. Trimming took 0 bases from V and 2 from J, leaving 14 bases between them. CDR1 is GTSNPN and CDR2 is SVGIG in the germline V gene (reference sequence). This CDR3 is built from 16 residues. This chain's CDR3 is CAWSVSHIGGNQPQHF. The CDR3 bases are TGTGCCTGGAGTGTATCACACATTGGGGGCAATCAGCCCCAGCATTTT.

The chain joins TRBV19 to TRBJ1-5; 8 bases line up with TRBD1. V trimming: 4 bases; J trimming: 2 bases; junction bases outside the gene matches: 4. CDR1 and CDR2 from the germline V gene are LNHDA and SQIVND (reference sequence). The CDR3 totals 15 residues. As DNA, the CDR3 is TGTGCCAGTAGTAAGACAGGGGTCCGCAATCAGCCCCAGCATTTT. Translated: CASSKTGVRNQPQHF.

The chain links TRBV5-1 to TRBJ1-6; D unclear. The CDR3 runs to 14 residues. Germline V gene data show CDR1 as SGHRS and CDR2 as YFSETQ. Trimming shortened V by 8 bases and J by 7 bases, and 16 bases separated the two germline ends. For the CDR3, the DNA is TGCGCCAGGGACCTTCGGGCCCGAAATTCACCCCTCCACTTT. Its translation is CARDLRARNSPLHF. The whole variable domain, filled in from reference TRBV5-1 and TRBJ1-6, reads KAGVTQTPRYLIKTRGQQVTLSCSPISGHRSVSWYQQTPGQGLQFLFEYFSETQRNKGNFPGRFSGRQFSNSRSEMNVSTLELGDSALYLCARDLRARNSPLHFGNGTRLTVT.

This clone occurred once. The V gene is TRBV18, the J gene TRBJ2-7; a weak D match, TRBD1 (6 bases). This CDR3 has 13 residues. Between the trimmed V and J ends, which lost 3 bases and 7 bases, there was a span of 13 bases. Per germline, CDR1 KGHSH and CDR2 LQKENI. This CDR3 reads CASSPDRLGEQYF. CDR3 DNA sequence: TGTGCCAGCTCACCGGACAGATTGGGGGAGCAGTACTTC. Variable domain in full (rest from reference TRBV18 and TRBJ2-7): NAGVMQNPRHLVRRRGQEARLRCSPMKGHSHVYWYRQLPEEGLKFMVYLQKENIIDESGMPKERFSAEFPKEGPSILRIQQVVRGDSAAYFCASSPDRLGEQYFGPGTRLTVT.

The chain links TRBV5-1 to TRBJ2-3; 10 bases agree with TRBD2. CDR3 length: 15 residues. V lost 5 bases to trimming and J lost 4 bases; unmatched junction nucleotides: 7. Germline V gene lookup returns CDR1 SGHRS and CDR2 YFSETQ. CDR3 protein: CASSLSGRAPDTQYF. In DNA, the CDR3 is TGCGCCAGCAGTTTAAGCGGGAGGGCTCCAGATACGCAGTATTTT.

CDR3 protein: CASSLVPGVAEAFF. CDR3 in DNA: TGTGCCAGCAGCTTAGTGCCGGGCGTAGCTGAAGCTTTCTTT. This rearrangement joins TRBV7-2 to TRBJ1-1; D ambiguous. The V gene's germline CDR1 is SGHTA and CDR2 FQGNSA. Trimming left V 1 base short and J 6 bases short, with 12 bases between. This CDR3 contains 14 residues.

This chain joins TRBV5-6 and TRBJ1-5; no clear D gene. The CDR3 has 13 residues. Looked up from germline, CDR1 is SGHDT and CDR2 is YYEEEE. V lost 0 bases to trimming and J lost 7 bases, with 8 bases between them. The CDR3 DNA sequence: TGTGCCAGCAGCTTGGGCCCCCGCCAGCCCCAGCATTTT. It specifies CASSLGPRQPQHF.

The CDR3: CASAFGVGGGTDTQYF. The CDR3 nucleotides read TGTGCCAGCGCCTTTGGGGTCGGCGGGGGGACAGATACGCAGTATTTT. This chain connects TRBV28 to TRBJ2-3, with 8 bases that match TRBD2. This CDR3 contains 16 residues. The trim removed 8 bases at V and 3 bases at J, leaving 13 bases unmatched. Germline lookup yields CDR1 MDHEN and CDR2 SYDVKM.

The rearrangement uses TRBV27 and TRBJ2-7; 10 bases are shared with TRBD1. V lost 3 bases to trimming and J lost 5 bases; unmatched junction nucleotides: 4. Germline V gene sequence: CDR1 MNHEY, CDR2 SMNVEV (reference sequence). There are 14 residues in the CDR3. Written as DNA, the CDR3 is TGTGCCAGCAGTTTGGGACAGGGGTTACACGAGCAGTACTTC. Translated, it gives CASSLGQGLHEQYF.

This clone is a singleton in its sample. V and J are TRBV19 and TRBJ2-5, with D possibly being TRBD1 (5 bases). The CDR3 extends over 14 amino acids. Trimming cost V 2 bases and J 8 bases, with 15 bases left between them. The germline V gene encodes CDR1 LNHDA and CDR2 SQIVND (reference sequence). CDR3 sequence: CASSISVTGRTQYF. CDR3 nucleotide sequence: TGTGCCAGTAGTATATCCGTCACAGGCAGAACCCAGTACTTC.

The chain links TRBV11-2 to TRBJ1-1; D gene unclear. The CDR3 spans 13 residues. CDR1 is SGHAT, CDR2 FQNNGV, per germline. V was trimmed by 2 bases and J by 6 bases, leaving 10 bases between them. This chain's CDR3 is CASSLIDKSEAFF. The CDR3 DNA reads TGTGCCAGCAGCTTAATTGACAAATCTGAAGCTTTCTTT.

The J gene is TRBJ1-5, the V gene TRBV6-1, with 8 bases that match TRBD1. CDR1 is MNHNS, CDR2 SASEGT, per germline. The junction had 12 bases not matched to a gene; V was cut back by 4 bases and J by 7 bases. The CDR3 sequence is 16 residues long. The CDR3 reads CASSGRQGSVRQPQHF. The CDR3, as DNA: TGTGCCAGCAGTGGACGACAGGGGAGTGTCAGGCAGCCCCAGCATTTT.

The rearrangement links TRBV30 to TRBJ1-3; TRBD1 is a possible D gene (5 bases). V dropped 0 bases and J dropped 4 bases, with 19 bases sitting between them. Germline CDR1 reads GTSNPN; CDR2 reads SVGIG (reference sequence). The CDR3 covers 17 residues. CDR3 residues: CAWSVLAGNPLGNTIYF. For the CDR3, the DNA is TGTGCCTGGAGTGTTCTCGCAGGGAACCCACTCGGAAACACCATATATTTT.

The rearrangement uses TRBV6-4 and TRBJ2-2, with TRBD1 matching over 8 bases. CDR3 length equals 15 residues. CDR1 and CDR2 from the germline V gene are MRHNA and SNTAGT. J lost 5 bases, V lost 6 bases, and 8 bases had no gene match. The CDR3 spells CASRGQGGTTGELFF. For the CDR3, the DNA is TGTGCCAGCAGAGGACAGGGTGGAACGACCGGGGAGCTGTTTTTT.

This clone appeared a single time. The chain combines TRBV28 with TRBJ1-5, with 10 positions matching TRBD1. The length of the CDR3 is 19 residues. CDR1 is MDHEN, CDR2 SYDVKM, per germline. The J segment lost 1 base and the V segment lost 4 bases, leaving 13 bases of the junction unmatched. The CDR3 reads CASSYPWGGQGKSNQPQHF. CDR3 in DNA: TGTGCCAGCAGTTACCCCTGGGGGGGACAGGGGAAGAGCAATCAGCCCCAGCATTTT.

The chain combines TRBV30 with TRBJ1-2; D gene unclear. The CDR3 contains 13 residues. Germline values: CDR1 GTSNPN, CDR2 SVGIG (reference sequence). The germline V and J ends were trimmed by 0 bases and 3 bases, with 8 bases remaining between them. CDR3 protein: CAWSVSGDYGYTF. The CDR3 nucleotides read TGTGCCTGGAGTGTATCCGGCGACTATGGCTACACCTTC.

This chain uses TRBV30 with TRBJ2-5, with TRBD2 as a possible D gene (6 bases). The germline V and J ends were trimmed by 1 base and 3 bases, with 6 bases remaining between them. The germline CDR1 and CDR2 sequences are GTSNPN and SVGIG (reference sequence). The CDR3 has 12 residues. The CDR3 region has the DNA TGTGCCTGGAGTGGGGGGGAAGAGACCCAGTACTTC. Amino acids: CAWSGGEETQYF. The full variable domain, in which reference TRBV30 and TRBJ2-5 provide the parts outside the CDR3, is SQTIHQWPATLVQPVGSPLSLECTVEGTSNPNLYWYRQAAGRGLQLLFYSVGIGQISSEVPQNLSASRPQDRQFILSSKKLLLSDSGFYLCAWSGGEETQYFGPGTRLLVL.